This T cell receptor beta chain was observed in a study of blood T cells in healthy people across ages. Points from the study as a whole: A roughly linear fall in TCR beta diversity per million T cells was seen with increasing age. Estimates of total diversity, which came from one million sequenced T cells, were considered to be underestimates. Because donor CMV status was unknown, expanded clonotype changes were possibly confounded.

Primers used in a second PCR of roughly 6 to 12 cycles were a sample-barcoded 5' primer and a J-beta primer mix. One entry per CDR3 protein results from TCRdb running MiXCR on the 5' RACE reads. This table has some 1.8 million distinct CDR3 sequences, approximately 40% appearing once. The table lists this clonotype with a count of one. Its antigen remains unknown. The CDR3 covers 14 residues. Germline CDR1 is MNHEY and CDR2 is SVGEGT. Trimming shortened V by 6 bases and J by 4 bases, and 13 bases separated the two germline ends. No fewer than 6 million PBMCs went into each sample. Sequencing was carried out using blood. This chain uses TRBV6-2 or TRBV6-3 with TRBJ2-1; possible D gene TRBD2, 6 bases. The TCR sequence derives from a human donor in good health. CDR3 loop: CASRGGDVYNEQFF. As DNA, the CDR3 is TGTGCCAGCAGAGGCGGGGACGTGTACAATGAGCAGTTCTTC.